This record covers a single T cell receptor beta chain. Antigen specificity is unknown. Repertoires were generated with immunoSEQ multiplex PCR, while TCRdb's copy carries only in-frame clones and drops some. The sample holds around 25,000 clones, around 89% seen once. This entry is derived from a study of PD-1 blockade in classical Hodgkin lymphoma. General observations from the study: Newly diagnosed patients reportedly trailed healthy donors in baseline TCR diversity.

Trimming removed 5 bases from V and 0 bases from J, with 11 bases in between. The CDR3 runs 15 residues. Germline-derived CDR1 and CDR2 are SGHVS and FQNEAQ. Noted time point: cycle 4 day 1 (C4D1), after less than 7 weeks of nivolumab. Every single patient, without exception, relapsed after autologous stem cell transplantation, and brentuximab vedotin exposure varied. This chain connects TRBV7-8 to TRBJ1-5; weak D call: TRBD1 (6 bases). The sequence derives from a human donor with classical Hodgkin lymphoma. Here the sequenced sample was peripheral blood mononuclear cells (PBMCs), taken before the fourth cycle of nivolumab. The CDR3: CASSPLTGSNQPQHF. CDR3 DNA sequence: TGTGCCAGCAGCCCCCTGACAGGTAGCAATCAGCCCCAGCATTTT.